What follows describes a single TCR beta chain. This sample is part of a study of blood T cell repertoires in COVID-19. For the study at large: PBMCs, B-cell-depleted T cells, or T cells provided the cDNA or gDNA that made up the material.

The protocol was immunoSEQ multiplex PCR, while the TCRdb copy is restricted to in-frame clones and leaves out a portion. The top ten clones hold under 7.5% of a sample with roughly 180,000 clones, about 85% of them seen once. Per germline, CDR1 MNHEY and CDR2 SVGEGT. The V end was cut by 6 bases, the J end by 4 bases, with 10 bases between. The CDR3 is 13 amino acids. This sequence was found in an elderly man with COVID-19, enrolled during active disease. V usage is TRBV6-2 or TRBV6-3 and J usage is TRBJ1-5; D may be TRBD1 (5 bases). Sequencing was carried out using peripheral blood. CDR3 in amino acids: CASSPQGNQPQHF. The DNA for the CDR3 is TGTGCCAGCAGCCCGCAGGGTAATCAGCCCCAGCATTTT.